The 7 T cell receptor beta chains below were found in one sample sequenced in a study of blood T cell repertoires in COVID-19. Data came from immunoSEQ multiplex PCR; TCRdb stores just in-frame clones and leaves some out. The data hold about 210,000 clones, with more than 70% observed a single time. The sequenced material came from peripheral blood. These TCRs come from a man aged 50-59 years with active or convalescent COVID-19.

The chain combines TRBV6-2 or TRBV6-3 with TRBJ1-1; no clear D. CDR3 length: 13 residues. In germline, CDR1 is MNHEY, CDR2 SVGEGT. V shed 6 bases and J shed 1 base, with 9 bases lying between them. As DNA, the CDR3 is TGTGCCAGCAGCTTAACTCGGAACACTGAAGCTTTCTTT. Protein sequence: CASSLTRNTEAFF.

The chain uses TRBV28 and TRBJ1-4, with 8 bases identical to TRBD1. The CDR3 is 17 amino acids. Germline V gene sequence: CDR1 MDHEN, CDR2 SYDVKM. V shed 6 bases, J shed 0 bases, and the junction held 9 bases outside the gene matches. CDR3 protein: CASSSLRGPATNEKLFF. For the CDR3, the DNA is TGTGCCAGCAGCTCTCTCAGGGGGCCTGCAACTAATGAAAAACTGTTTTTT.

V is TRBV7-8 and J is TRBJ2-2; 9 bases are shared with TRBD1. Per germline, CDR1 SGHVS and CDR2 FQNEAQ. The CDR3 spans 17 residues. The ends lost 3 bases at V and 5 bases at J; junction bases unmatched: 10. CDR3 nucleotide sequence: TGTGCCAGCAGCTTCAGACCGGGACAGGGAATAACCGGGGAGCTGTTTTTT. Amino acid sequence: CASSFRPGQGITGELFF.

The chain couples TRBV24-1 to TRBJ2-2; 7 bases agree with TRBD2. CDR3 size: 15 residues. Germline assignment: CDR1 KGHDR and CDR2 SFDVKD. With 6 bases clipped from V and 4 bases from J, the junction kept 7 bases outside the gene matches. Here the CDR3 reads CATSMAGAITGELFF. Here the CDR3 DNA reads TGTGCCACCAGTATGGCGGGAGCAATCACCGGGGAGCTGTTTTTT.

As DNA, the CDR3 is TGTGCCAGCAGCCAAAGGGGGGGACTAGAGACCCAGTACTTC. It encodes CASSQRGGLETQYF. This chain links TRBV5-4 with TRBJ2-5, with D possibly being TRBD2 (7 bases). Trimming removed 4 bases at V and 4 bases at J, with 14 bases between. CDR1 and CDR2 (germline): SGHNT, YYREEE (reference sequence). The CDR3 runs to 14 residues. Together with reference TRBV5-4 and TRBJ2-5, the CDR3 gives the full variable domain: ETGVTQSPTHLIKTRGQQVTLRCSSQSGHNTVSWYQQALGQGPQFIFQYYREEENGRGNFPPRFSGLQFPNYSSELNVNALELDDSALYLCASSQRGGLETQYFGPGTRLLVL.

In its sample, this clone was seen a few times. The V and J genes are TRBV19 and TRBJ2-1, with 13 bases fitting TRBD2. This CDR3 contains 15 residues. Looked up from germline, CDR1 is LNHDA and CDR2 is SQIVND (reference sequence). Trimming at V came to 3 bases and at J to 8 bases, leaving 4 bases not matched to a gene. CDR3 amino acids: CASSIWTSGSDEQFF. The CDR3 nucleotides read TGTGCCAGTAGTATTTGGACTAGCGGGAGCGATGAGCAGTTCTTC.

The V and J genes are TRBV7-6 and TRBJ2-7, with TRBD1 identical over 12 bases. V trimming: 3 bases; J trimming: 2 bases; junction bases outside the gene matches: 8. The length of the CDR3 is 17 residues. Germline V gives CDR1 SGHVS, CDR2 FNYEAQ. The CDR3 loop reads CASSFGGQGAIPYEQYF. The CDR3 coding sequence is TGTGCCAGCAGCTTTGGGGGACAGGGGGCAATCCCCTACGAGCAGTACTTC. The whole variable domain, remainder taken from reference TRBV7-6 and TRBJ2-7, is GAGVSQSPRYKVTKRGQDVALRCDPISGHVSLYWYRQALGQGPEFLTYFNYEAQQDKSGLPNDRFSAERPEGSISTLTIQRTEQRDSAMYRCASSFGGQGAIPYEQYFGPGTRLTVT.